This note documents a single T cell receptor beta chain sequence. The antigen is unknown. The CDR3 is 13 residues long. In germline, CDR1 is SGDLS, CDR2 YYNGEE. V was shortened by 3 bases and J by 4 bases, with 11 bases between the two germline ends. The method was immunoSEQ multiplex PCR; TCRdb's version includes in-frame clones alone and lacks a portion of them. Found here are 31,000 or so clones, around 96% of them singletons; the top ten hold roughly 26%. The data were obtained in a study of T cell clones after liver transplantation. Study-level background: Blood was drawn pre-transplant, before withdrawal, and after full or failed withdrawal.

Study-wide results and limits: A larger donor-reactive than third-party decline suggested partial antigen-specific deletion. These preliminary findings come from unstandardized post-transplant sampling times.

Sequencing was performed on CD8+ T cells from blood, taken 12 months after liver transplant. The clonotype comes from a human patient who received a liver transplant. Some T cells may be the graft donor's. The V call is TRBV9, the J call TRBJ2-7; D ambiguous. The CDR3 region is CASSGRASYEQYF. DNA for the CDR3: TGTGCCAGCAGCGGTCGAGCGTCATACGAGCAGTACTTC.